The present T cell receptor beta chain was sequenced within a study of regulatory T cells in long-lasting Graves disease. Study observations and caveats: TCR diversity was lower in persistent Graves' patients (versus newly diagnosed ones). With a small sample size, accuracy may have been reduced. Persistent disease favored TRBV28, TRBJ1-2 and TRBJ2-5.

This CDR3 region has 14 residues. Trimming stripped 6 bases from V and 9 bases from J, with 18 bases between. Germline V gene data show CDR1 as MDHEN and CDR2 as SYDVKM. Time point: persistent/refractory GD, antithyroid drugs over 5 years with positive TRAb. PBMC-derived RNA was used for the TCR library. Sequencing libraries for TCR beta were prepared with iRepertoire HTBI primers and Arm-PCR of CDR3 regions. TCRdb independently ran MiXCR on the multiplex PCR reads; one entry per CDR3 protein. Here the sample spans approximately 440,000 distinct CDR3 sequences, about 20% being singletons. The sample holds a few counts of this clonotype. Its antigen is currently unknown.

This clonotype was obtained from a female donor with Graves disease. This material consisted of peripheral blood mononuclear cells (PBMCs), taken when the disease was refractory, from a patient treated with antithyroid drugs. This chain joins TRBV28 and TRBJ2-1; perhaps TRBD1 as D (6 bases). CDR3 DNA: TGTGCCAGCAGCCGAGGACAGCGTCGGAGTGAGCAGTTCTTC. Encoded protein: CASSRGQRRSEQFF. The full variable domain, completed using reference TRBV28 and TRBJ2-1, is DVKVTQSSRYLVKRTGEKVFLECVQDMDHENMFWYRQDPGLGLRLIYFSYDVKMKEKGDIPEGYSVSREKKERFSLILESASTNQTSMYLCASSRGQRRSEQFFGPGTRLTVL.